This entry lists 20 T cell receptor beta chains sequenced from one sample in a study of T cells in Graves' hyperthyroidism and ophthalmopathy (dated by TCRdb to 2018 to 2020). Library construction relied on multiplex PCR. The sequencer listed for this sample is Illumina HiSeq 2000. TCR beta CDR3 regions were amplified from RNA transcripts. The first round of RT-PCR for the TCR CDR3 was performed with the HTBI primer set and the Qiagen OneStep RT-PCR kit. TCRdb reran the public reads through fastp at Q25 and MiXCR, keeping productive beta chains. Identical CDR3 protein sequences are pooled into one entry, listed with their most common genes and DNA. This sample has 650,000 to 800,000 distinct CDR3 sequences in its table, and roughly 46% of those were observed once. Together, the top ten hold approximately 7.2% of the sample. The material sequenced was peripheral blood or thyroid tissue (not recorded which). These receptors came from an adult man with Graves' disease, either hyperthyroidism or ophthalmopathy (not recorded which).

This clonotype was observed at least ten times. The genes are TRBV9 and TRBJ1-2; D uncertain. V shed 5 bases and J shed 6 bases, with 17 bases lying between them. This CDR3 has 14 amino acids. The germline gives CDR1 SGDLS, CDR2 YYNGEE. The CDR3 nucleotides are TGTGCCAGCAGTCCCTCTTACGGTGGCCATGGCTACACCTTC. Its translation is CASSPSYGGHGYTF.

J is TRBJ1-5 and V is TRBV5-3; 8 bases align to TRBD1. TRBV5-3 is classed as an ORF, of uncertain function. J was trimmed by 4 bases and V by 8 bases; bases with no gene match: 11. The CDR3 has 15 amino acids. The CDR3 bases are TGTGCCAGTGACCCTCGGACAGGGAGTAATCAGCCCCAGCATTTT. Its translation: CASDPRTGSNQPQHF.

The chain joins TRBV29-1 to TRBJ2-5; D is unclear. The CDR3 contains 13 residues. With 4 bases removed from V and 3 bases from J, the gap between germline ends came to 12 bases. Per germline, CDR1 SQVTM and CDR2 ANQGSEA. This CDR3 is CSVVSGLKETQYF. DNA of the CDR3: TGCAGCGTTGTGAGTGGATTGAAAGAGACCCAGTACTTC.

This clonotype was recorded at least ten times. V is TRBV29-1 and J is TRBJ1-2, with D tentatively TRBD1 (5 bases). The CDR3 contains 12 residues. V was trimmed by 6 bases and J by 5 bases, leaving 13 bases between them. Germline V gene sequence: CDR1 SQVTM, CDR2 ANQGSEA. The CDR3, as DNA: TGCAGCGTCCAGACGGGGGGTTATGGCTACACCTTC. This codes for CSVQTGGYGYTF.

This clonotype was observed many times. The chain links TRBV25-1 to TRBJ1-2, with TRBD1 matching over 8 bases. With V trimmed by 2 bases and J by 4 bases, 6 bases remained unmatched. The CDR3 loop spans 15 amino acids. Germline V CDR1 and CDR2: MGHDK, SYGVNS. In DNA form, the CDR3 reads TGTGCCAGCAGTGAAGTGACAGGGGATAGCTATGGCTACACCTTC. This encodes CASSEVTGDSYGYTF.

The chain recombines TRBV20-1 with TRBJ2-5; tentative D call: TRBD2 (5 bases). Trimming left V 6 bases short and J 1 base short, with 12 bases between. CDR1 and CDR2 from the germline V gene are DFQATT and SNEGSKA (reference sequence). The CDR3 runs to 13 residues. CDR3 nucleotides: TGCAGTGCCACCGCGGGTACCCAAGAGACCCAGTACTTC. Its translation is CSATAGTQETQYF.

There are many counts of this clonotype. The rearrangement uses TRBV2 and TRBJ1-5, with D perhaps matching TRBD1 (6 bases). The CDR3 has 14 residues. Looked up from germline, CDR1 is SNHLY and CDR2 is FYNNEI. Deletions cut 7 bases from V and 4 bases from J, with 14 bases between. Here the CDR3 DNA reads TGTGCCAGCACCCCAGACAGGCCAAATCAGCCCCAGCATTTT. Protein: CASTPDRPNQPQHF.

Worth noting for this clonotype: Being one base from a much bigger clone, this may be a read error. V gene TRBV9 combines with J gene TRBJ1-4; weak D call: TRBD1 (6 bases). V was clipped by 0 bases and J by 6 bases, with 12 bases between them. Looked up from germline, CDR1 is SGDLS and CDR2 is YYNGEE. This CDR3 is 15 amino acids long. As DNA, the CDR3 is TGTGCCAGCAGCGTAGGAGCAGGGGAGGATGAAAAACTGTTTTTT. Its translation is CASSVGAGEDEKLFF. Full variable domain (outside the CDR3, taken from reference TRBV9 and TRBJ1-4): DSGVTQTPKHLITATGQRVTLRCSPRSGDLSVYWYQQSLDQGLQFLIQYYNGEERAKGNILERFSAQQFPDLHSELNLSSLELGDSALYFCASSVGAGEDEKLFFGSGTQLSVL.

This clonotype appeared many times. The genes are TRBV12-3 or TRBV12-4 and TRBJ1-6, with unresolved D. The CDR3 is 13 residues long. With 3 bases removed from V and 7 bases from J, the gap between germline ends came to 7 bases. CDR3 DNA: TGTGCCAGCAGTTTCGGCGGGAATTCACCCCTCCACTTT. Translated: CASSFGGNSPLHF.

As to this clonotype: Sequence at one end of the junction differs from germline and may be a read error. In DNA, the CDR3 is TGTGCTAGCAGCCCTTGGGCTAGCGGGAGGAACGGGGAGCTGTTTTTT. Its protein product is CASSPWASGRNGELFF. V gene TRBV7-7 combines with J gene TRBJ2-2; TRBD2 agrees at 11 bases. CDR3 length: 16 amino acids. Per germline, CDR1 SSHAT and CDR2 FNYEAQ (reference sequence). Based on the CDR3 plus reference TRBV7-7 and TRBJ2-2, the full variable domain is GAGVSQSPRYKVTKRGQDVTLRCDPISSHATLYWYQQALGQGPEFLTYFNYEAQPDKSGLPSDRFSAERPEGSISTLTIQRTEQRDSAMYRCASSPWASGRNGELFFGEGSRLTVL.

The chain joins TRBV14 to TRBJ1-1; tentatively, D is TRBD1 (5 bases). CDR1 is SGHDN and CDR2 is FVKESK in the germline V gene. V lost 4 bases, J lost 1 base, and 7 bases lay in between. The CDR3 is 13 amino acids. The CDR3 nucleotides are TGTGCCAGCAGCCGACAGTCGAACACTGAAGCTTTCTTT. Amino acids: CASSRQSNTEAFF.

About this clonotype: Compared with germline, one end of the junction differs, possibly owing to a read error. The chain recombines TRBV6-6 with TRBJ2-7; possibly TRBD2 for D (7 bases). Per the germline V gene, CDR1 is MNHNY and CDR2 is SVGAGI (reference sequence). This CDR3 is built from 14 residues. The CDR3 reads CASSYDHRDYDQYF. CDR3 nucleotides: TGTGCCAGCAGTTACGACCACAGGGACTACGATCAGTACTTC.

In its sample, this clonotype was seen a few times. The gene calls are TRBV20-1 and TRBJ1-2, with 8 bases fitting TRBD1. This CDR3 comprises 14 residues. The germline V gene has CDR1 DFQATT and CDR2 SNEGSKA (reference sequence). Unmatched junction bases numbered 8, after V lost 5 bases and J lost 3 bases. The CDR3 DNA reads TGCAGTGCTCCAGGACAGGGAGCGGACTATGGCTACACCTTC. Translating it yields CSAPGQGADYGYTF.

This chain connects TRBV7-3 to TRBJ2-2; the D is unclear. The germline V gene encodes CDR1 SGHTA and CDR2 FQGTGA. V gave up 4 bases and J gave up 6 bases, with 9 bases separating them. CDR3 length equals 13 residues. Here the CDR3 DNA reads TGTGCCAGCAGCTCAGAGATCTCCGGGGAGCTGTTTTTT. Translated, it gives CASSSEISGELFF.

The chain has TRBV6-1 and TRBJ2-5; D not certain. The V and J ends lost 5 bases and 3 bases respectively, with 10 bases between them. The CDR3 is 13 residues long. Per germline, CDR1 MNHNS and CDR2 SASEGT. The CDR3 protein is CASSNNWKETQYF. The CDR3 DNA reads as TGTGCCAGCAGTAACAACTGGAAAGAGACCCAGTACTTC.

The genes are TRBV5-1 and TRBJ2-7; D gene uncertain. Trimming cost V 6 bases and J 2 bases, with 15 bases left between them. The CDR3 covers 14 residues. Per germline, CDR1 SGHRS and CDR2 YFSETQ. CDR3 in DNA: TGCGCCAGCAAGCAGGCTAGTGGTACCTACGAGCAGTACTTC. As protein: CASKQASGTYEQYF.

The J gene is TRBJ1-1, the V gene TRBV7-6; no reliable D call. The CDR3 is made up of 14 amino acids. Between the trimmed V and J ends, which lost 5 bases and 1 base, there was a span of 11 bases. CDR1 SGHVS and CDR2 FNYEAQ come from the germline V gene. The CDR3 protein is CASSPSTENTEAFF. The DNA of the CDR3 is TGTGCCAGCAGCCCAAGCACAGAGAACACTGAAGCTTTCTTT.

This clonotype appeared many times. V usage is TRBV29-1 and J usage is TRBJ1-1; D ambiguous. The CDR3 sequence is 11 residues long. Trimming took off 7 bases at V and 6 bases at J, with 12 bases between the two ends. The V gene's germline CDR1 is SQVTM and CDR2 ANQGSEA. In DNA form, the CDR3 reads TGCAGCGCCTCGATGTTAGCTGAAGCTTTCTTT. Its translation: CSASMLAEAFF.

The rearrangement links TRBV12-3 or TRBV12-4 to TRBJ1-1; D is unclear. Trimming removed 3 bases at V and 3 bases at J, with 11 bases between. The CDR3 has 14 residues. CDR3 loop: CASSFLNGDTEAFF. The CDR3 DNA reads TGTGCCAGCAGTTTCCTCAATGGAGACACTGAAGCTTTCTTT.

The chain is built from TRBV15 and TRBJ1-3; TRBD1 is a possible D gene (5 bases). The CDR3 has 13 amino acids. The V end was cut by 0 bases, the J end by 8 bases, with 8 bases between. Germline CDR1 LNHNV, CDR2 YYDKDF (reference sequence). The CDR3 loop is CATSRDRVDTIYF. The CDR3 DNA follows: TGTGCCACCAGCAGAGACAGGGTGGACACCATATATTTT.